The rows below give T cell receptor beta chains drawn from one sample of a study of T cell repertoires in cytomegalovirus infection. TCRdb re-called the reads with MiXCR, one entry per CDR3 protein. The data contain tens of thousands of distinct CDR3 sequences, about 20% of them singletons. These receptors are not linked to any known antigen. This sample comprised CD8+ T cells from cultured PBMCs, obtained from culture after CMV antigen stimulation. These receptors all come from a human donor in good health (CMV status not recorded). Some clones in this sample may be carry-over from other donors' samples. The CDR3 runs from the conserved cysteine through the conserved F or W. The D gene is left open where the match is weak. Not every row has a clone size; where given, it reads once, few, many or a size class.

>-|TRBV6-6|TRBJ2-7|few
TGTGCCAGCAGTAGGGTTCGGTTCGACGAGCAGTACTTC
CASSRVRFDEQYF
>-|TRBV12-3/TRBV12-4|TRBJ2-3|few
TGTGCCAGCAGTTCCGCGGGCAGCACAGATACGCAGTATTTT
CASSSAGSTDTQYF
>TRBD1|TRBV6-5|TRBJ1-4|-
TGTGCCAGCAGTTACTCCGCGAGGACAGGGGGAAAACTGTTTTTT
CASSYSARTGGKLFF
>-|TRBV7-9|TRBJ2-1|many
TGTGCCAGCAGCCCTACCGGGACTTCCTACTACAATGAGCAGTTCTTC
CASSPTGTSYYNEQFF
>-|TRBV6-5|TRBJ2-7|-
TGTGCCAGCAGTTACGACGGGCAGGGGCACCACGAGCAGTACTTC
CASSYDGQGHHEQYF
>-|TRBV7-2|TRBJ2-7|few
TGTGCCAGCAGCTGGCTACCCAAATCGGGCGAGCAGTACTTC
CASSWLPKSGEQYF
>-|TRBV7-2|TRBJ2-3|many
TGTGCCAGCAGCTTAAAGGGAGGGGGAGCAGATACGCAGTATTTT
CASSLKGGGADTQYF
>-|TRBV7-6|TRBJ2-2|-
TGTGCCAGCAGCCCGGGGGGGACAGGTTTCACCGGGGAGCTGTTTTTT
CASSPGGTGFTGELFF
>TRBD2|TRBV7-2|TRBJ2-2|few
TGTGCCAGCCCGGCTAGCGGGAGACTGAACGGGGAGCTGTTTTTT
CASPASGRLNGELFF
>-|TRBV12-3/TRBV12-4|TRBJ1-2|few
TGTGCCAGCACCAGGGACGGAGCTAACTATGGCTACACCTTC
CASTRDGANYGYTF
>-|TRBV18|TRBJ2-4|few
TGTGCCAGCTCACAGGATGCGAGCGCCAGGGCCAAAAACATTCAGTACTTC
CASSQDASARAKNIQYF
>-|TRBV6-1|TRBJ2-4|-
TGTGCCAGCAGTGAAGGGGAGACAGCTAGGCCGTACTTC
CASSEGETARPYF
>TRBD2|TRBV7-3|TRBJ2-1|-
TGTGCCAGCAGCCTCTACTCGGGACTAGATTCTGAGCAGTTCTTC
CASSLYSGLDSEQFF
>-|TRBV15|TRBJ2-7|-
TGTGCCACCAGCGCAGGGGGGCAGGCCTACGAGCAGTACTTC
CATSAGGQAYEQYF
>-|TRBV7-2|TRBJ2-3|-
TGTGCCAGCAGCTTAGTAGGCCGGGAAGCAGATACGCAGTATTTT
CASSLVGREADTQYF
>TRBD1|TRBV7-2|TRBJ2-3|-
TGTGCCAGCAGAGATGACAGGGGCGGTTGGTATTTT
CASRDDRGGWYF
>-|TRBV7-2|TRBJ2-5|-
TGTGCCAGCAGCTTTATCGGGGGCACGCAAGAGACCCAGTACTTC
CASSFIGGTQETQYF
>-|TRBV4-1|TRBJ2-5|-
TGCGCCAGCAGCCTCCGCCTGGGCGAAGCGGCCCGAGGGGAGACCCAGTACTTC
CASSLRLGEAARGETQYF
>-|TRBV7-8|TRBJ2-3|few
TGTGCCACCCTTCTGGGGGGTACAGATACGCAGTATTTT
CATLLGGTDTQYF
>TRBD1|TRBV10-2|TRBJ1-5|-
TGCGCCAGCAGTGAACGGGACAGGGGGGGCAATCAGCCCCAGCATTTT
CASSERDRGGNQPQHF
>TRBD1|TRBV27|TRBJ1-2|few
TGTGCCAGCAGGGACCCCCGGGACAGTTCCCTTATTAACTATGGCTACACCTTC
CASRDPRDSSLINYGYTF
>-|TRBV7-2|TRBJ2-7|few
TGTGCCAGCAGCCAGTATGGACTACCGACCTACGAGCAGTACTTC
CASSQYGLPTYEQYF
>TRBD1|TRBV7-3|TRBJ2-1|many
TGTGCCAGCAGCTTGGCCGGACAGGGATCCTACAATGAGCAGTTCTTC
CASSLAGQGSYNEQFF
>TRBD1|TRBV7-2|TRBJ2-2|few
TGTGCCAGCAGCCGGACAGGGAAAACGAACACCGGGGAGCTGTTTTTT
CASSRTGKTNTGELFF
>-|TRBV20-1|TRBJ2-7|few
TGCAGTGCTAGGGGAAGGGAGATATACGAGCAGTACTTC
CSARGREIYEQYF
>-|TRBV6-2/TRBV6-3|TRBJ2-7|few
TGTGCCAGCAGTCGGGACTTTCTCCACTACGAGCAGTACTTC
CASSRDFLHYEQYF
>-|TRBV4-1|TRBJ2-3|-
TGCGCCAGCAGCCAAGATGTAGCAGATACGCAGTATTTT
CASSQDVADTQYF
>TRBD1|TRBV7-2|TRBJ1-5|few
TGTGCCAGCAGCTACAGGGGAGGGAGCAATCAGCCCCAGCATTTT
CASSYRGGSNQPQHF
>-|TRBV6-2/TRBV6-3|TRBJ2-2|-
TGTGCCAGCTCCCTAAGGGGGGGACCTACCGGGGAGCTGTTTTTT
CASSLRGGPTGELFF
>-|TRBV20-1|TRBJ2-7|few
TGCAGCGCGGACGGAAGTTACTCCTACGAGCAGTACTTC
CSADGSYSYEQYF
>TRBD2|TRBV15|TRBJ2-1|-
TGTGCCACCAGCAAAGACCGGACTAGCTCGAATGAGCAGTTCTTC
CATSKDRTSSNEQFF
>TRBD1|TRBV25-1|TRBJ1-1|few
TGTGCCAGCACTTATGGGGGGACAGGGAGCACTGAAGCTTTCTTT
CASTYGGTGSTEAFF
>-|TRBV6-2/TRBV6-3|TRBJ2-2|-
TGTGCCACCGCGACCGGGGAGCTGTTTTTT
CATATGELFF
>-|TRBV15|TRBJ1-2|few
TGTGCCACCAGCAGAGAGAGCAGGGGCTATGGCTACACCTTC
CATSRESRGYGYTF
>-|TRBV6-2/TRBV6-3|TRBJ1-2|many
TGTGCCAGCAGTTATCCTGATGAGGGGCGAGGCTATGGCTACACCTTC
CASSYPDEGRGYGYTF
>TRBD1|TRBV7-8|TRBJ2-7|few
TGTGCCAGCAGCACCCGGGACAGGGACTCCTACGAGCAGTACTTC
CASSTRDRDSYEQYF
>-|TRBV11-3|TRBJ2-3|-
TGTGCCAGCAGCTTAAGTGCCGACGACACAGATACGCAGTATTTT
CASSLSADDTDTQYF
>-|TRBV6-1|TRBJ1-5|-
TGTGCCAGCACCGAAGCAGGATACAGCAATCAGCCCCAGCATTTT
CASTEAGYSNQPQHF